The 4 T cell receptor beta chains reported below all come from one sample, sequenced in a study of CD8 T cells in Susac syndrome. About 0.5 to 1 ug RNA was reverse transcribed with random hexamers. One entry per CDR3 protein, called by TCRdb with MiXCR from the immunoSEQ multiplex PCR reads. The sample has over 95,000 distinct CDR3 sequences, 85% to 95% seen once. The sequencing input was CD4+ T cells from PBMCs. These receptor sequences come from a human donor in good health.

The chain is built from TRBV5-1 and TRBJ2-3; 7 nucleotides agree with TRBD1. The CDR3 runs to 16 residues. Germline V gives CDR1 SGHRS, CDR2 YFSETQ. Trimming took 2 bases from V and 3 from J; bases not matched to a gene: 9. The CDR3 DNA follows: TGCGCCAGCAGCTTCCGCAGAGGGGGCGGTACAGATACGCAGTATTTT. Its translation is CASSFRRGGGTDTQYF. Combining the CDR3 with reference TRBV5-1 and TRBJ2-3 gives the whole variable domain KAGVTQTPRYLIKTRGQQVTLSCSPISGHRSVSWYQQTPGQGLQFLFEYFSETQRNKGNFPGRFSGRQFSNSRSEMNVSTLELGDSALYLCASSFRRGGGTDTQYFGPGTRLTVL.

This clonotype has a single count. This chain uses TRBV3-1 with TRBJ2-3; 8 nucleotides match TRBD2. The V gene's germline CDR1 is LGHDT and CDR2 YNNKEL (reference sequence). CDR3 size: 15 residues. V lost 5 bases to trimming and J lost 0 bases; unmatched junction nucleotides: 4. The CDR3 nucleotides read TGTGCCAGCAGCTATAGCGGGGTTAGCACAGATACGCAGTATTTT. Protein product: CASSYSGVSTDTQYF.

The J gene is TRBJ2-7, the V gene TRBV5-1; D is possibly TRBD2 (6 bases). The CDR3 has 12 amino acids. Germline-derived CDR1 and CDR2 are SGHRS and YFSETQ. With 0 bases removed from V and 7 bases from J, the gap between germline ends came to 8 bases. CDR3 nucleotides: TGCGCCAGCAGCTTGGAGGGAGGAGAGCAGTACTTC. This sequence encodes CASSLEGGEQYF.

In DNA form, the CDR3 reads TGTGCCATCAGCGAGGTAGTTAAAGGGAACGACGAGCAGTACTTC. Protein product: CAISEVVKGNDEQYF. The chain recombines TRBV10-3 with TRBJ2-7; no definite D call. The germline V gene encodes CDR1 ENHRY and CDR2 SYGVKD. Trimming left V 6 bases short and J 5 bases short, with 20 bases between. The CDR3 contains 15 residues.